Sequencing of this T cell receptor beta chain was carried out in a study of shared clonotypes between healthy human individuals. Study-wide results and caveats: Sequencing depth was a factor that was expected to affect clonotype sharing among donors.

Trimming shortened V by 4 bases and J by 1 base, and 7 bases separated the two germline ends. The germline CDR1 and CDR2 sequences are SEHNR and FQNEAQ (reference sequence). The CDR3 has 13 residues. Sequencing was at deep level. This table comes from immunoSEQ multiplex PCR, and its TCRdb copy is limited to in-frame clones, with some not included. The sample shows almost 750,000 clones, just under 75% of them seen only once. This clone was detected only a few times. Its antigen is not known. This sequence may be a read error, since a much larger clone differs from it by one base. Donors had no recently reported acute infections or vaccinations and were HIV-negative.

This rearrangement joins TRBV7-9 to TRBJ1-1, with D maybe TRBD1 (6 bases). The sequence came from a woman in her twenties or thirties in good health. The sequencing input was memory CD4+ T cells sorted from blood. As for subset: CD45RA-negative fraction. This chain's CDR3 is CASSSQGNTEAFF. DNA for the CDR3: TGTGCCAGCAGCTCACAGGGGAACACTGAAGCTTTCTTT.